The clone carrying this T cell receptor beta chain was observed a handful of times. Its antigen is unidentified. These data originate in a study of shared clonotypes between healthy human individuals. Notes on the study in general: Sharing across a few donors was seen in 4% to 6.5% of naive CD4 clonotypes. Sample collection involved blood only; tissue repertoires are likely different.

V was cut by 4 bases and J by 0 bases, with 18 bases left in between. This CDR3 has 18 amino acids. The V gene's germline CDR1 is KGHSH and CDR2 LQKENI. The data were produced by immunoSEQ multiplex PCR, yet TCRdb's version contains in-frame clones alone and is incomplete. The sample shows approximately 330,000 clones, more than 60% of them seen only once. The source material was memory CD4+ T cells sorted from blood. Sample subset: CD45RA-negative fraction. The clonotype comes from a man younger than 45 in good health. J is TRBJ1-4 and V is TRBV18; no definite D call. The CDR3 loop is CASSLTPLDGTTNEKLFF. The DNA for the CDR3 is TGTGCCAGCTCACTCACTCCCCTTGACGGCACAACTAATGAAAAACTGTTTTTT.